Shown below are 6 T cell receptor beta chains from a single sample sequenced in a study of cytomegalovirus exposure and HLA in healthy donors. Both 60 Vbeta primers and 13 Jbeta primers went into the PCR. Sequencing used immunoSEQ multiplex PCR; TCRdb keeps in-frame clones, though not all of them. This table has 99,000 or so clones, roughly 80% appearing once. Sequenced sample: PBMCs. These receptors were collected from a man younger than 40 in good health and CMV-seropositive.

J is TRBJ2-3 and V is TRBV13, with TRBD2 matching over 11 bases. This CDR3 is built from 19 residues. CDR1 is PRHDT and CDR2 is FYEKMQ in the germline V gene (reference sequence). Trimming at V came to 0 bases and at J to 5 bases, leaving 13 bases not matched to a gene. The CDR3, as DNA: TGTGCCAGCAGCTTAGGACCCCTCCTAGCGGGGGGTAATAGAGATACGCAGTATTTT. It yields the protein CASSLGPLLAGGNRDTQYF.

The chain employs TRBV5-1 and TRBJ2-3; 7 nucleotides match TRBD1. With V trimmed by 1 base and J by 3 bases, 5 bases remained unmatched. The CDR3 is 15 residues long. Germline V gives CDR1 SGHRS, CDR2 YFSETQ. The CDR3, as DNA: TGCGCCAGCAGCTTGATAGGGGGCTTAACAGATACGCAGTATTTT. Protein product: CASSLIGGLTDTQYF.

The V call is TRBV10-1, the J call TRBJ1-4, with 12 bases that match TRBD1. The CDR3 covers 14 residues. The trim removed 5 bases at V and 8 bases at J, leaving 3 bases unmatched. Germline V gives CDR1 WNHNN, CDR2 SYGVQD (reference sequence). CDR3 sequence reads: CASSRDRGQEKLFF. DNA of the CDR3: TGCGCCAGCAGTCGGGACAGGGGGCAAGAAAAACTGTTTTTT.

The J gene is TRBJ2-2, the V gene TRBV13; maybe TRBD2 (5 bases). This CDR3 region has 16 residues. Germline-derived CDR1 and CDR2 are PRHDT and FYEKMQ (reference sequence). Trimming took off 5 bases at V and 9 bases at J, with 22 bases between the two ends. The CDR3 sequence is CASSPDGVSRSRELFF. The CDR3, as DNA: TGTGCCAGCAGCCCAGACGGGGTTAGCCGTAGCAGGGAGCTGTTTTTT.

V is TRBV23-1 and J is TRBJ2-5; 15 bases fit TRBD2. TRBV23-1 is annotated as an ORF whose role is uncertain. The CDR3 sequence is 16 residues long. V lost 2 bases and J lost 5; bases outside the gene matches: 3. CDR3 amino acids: CASSQRTSGGEETQYF. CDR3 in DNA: TGCGCCAGCAGTCAACGGACTAGCGGGGGGGAGGAGACCCAGTACTTC.

CDR3 loop: CASSLGRDYGYTF. The CDR3 coding sequence is TGTGCCAGCAGCTTAGGCAGGGACTATGGCTACACCTTC. The chain has TRBV7-9 and TRBJ1-2, with D possibly matching TRBD1 (5 bases). Trimming stripped 1 base from V and 3 bases from J, with 6 bases between. This CDR3 comprises 13 residues. CDR1 and CDR2 (germline): SEHNR, FQNEAQ (reference sequence).